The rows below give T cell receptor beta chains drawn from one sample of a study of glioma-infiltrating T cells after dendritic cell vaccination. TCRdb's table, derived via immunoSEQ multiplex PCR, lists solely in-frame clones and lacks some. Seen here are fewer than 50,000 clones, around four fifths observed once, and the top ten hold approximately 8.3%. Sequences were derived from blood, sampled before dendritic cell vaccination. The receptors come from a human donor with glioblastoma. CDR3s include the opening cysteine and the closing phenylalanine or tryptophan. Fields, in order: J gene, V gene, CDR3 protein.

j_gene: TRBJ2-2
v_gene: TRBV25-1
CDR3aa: CASSEVASGVVGELFF

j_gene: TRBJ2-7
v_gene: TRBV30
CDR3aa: CAWSVGVSGDYEQYF

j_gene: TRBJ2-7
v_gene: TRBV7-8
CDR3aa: CASSVRAGTYEQYF

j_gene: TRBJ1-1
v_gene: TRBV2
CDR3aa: CASRLGPGGSEAFF

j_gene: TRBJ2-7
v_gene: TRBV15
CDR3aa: CATSRDRVYEQYF

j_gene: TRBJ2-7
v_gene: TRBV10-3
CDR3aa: CAITEGGDEQYF

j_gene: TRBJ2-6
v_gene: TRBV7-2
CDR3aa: CASSLDGSGANVLTF

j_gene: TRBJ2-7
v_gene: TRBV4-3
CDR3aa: CASSQLGTGAYEQYF

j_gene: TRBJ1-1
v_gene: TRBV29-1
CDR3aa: CSVGRGGDAEAFF

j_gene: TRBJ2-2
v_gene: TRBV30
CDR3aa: CASTQGTHLNTGELFF

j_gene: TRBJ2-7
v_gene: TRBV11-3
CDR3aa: CASSLETGYEQYF

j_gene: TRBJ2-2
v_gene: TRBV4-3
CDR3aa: CASSQDIPRLVNTGELFF

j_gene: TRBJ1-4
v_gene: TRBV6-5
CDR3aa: CASSGGLGEKLFF

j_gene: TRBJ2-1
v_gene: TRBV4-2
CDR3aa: CASSQEFRGGQDEQFF

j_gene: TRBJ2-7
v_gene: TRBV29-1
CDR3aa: CSAALGTSGYEQYF

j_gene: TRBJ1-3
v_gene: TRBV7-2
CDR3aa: CASSFHRSGNTIYF